This T cell receptor (beta chain) derives from a study of T cell responses to AZD1222 COVID-19 vaccine. Profiled with immunoSEQ multiplex PCR; TCRdb holds only in-frame clones, not every one. The sample includes fewer than 130,000 clones, roughly 90% of them seen just once. The CDR3 is made up of 14 amino acids. V lost 3 bases and J lost 3; bases outside the gene matches: 2. Germline V lookup: CDR1 LGHDT, CDR2 YNNKEL (reference sequence). The clonotype originates from an adult in good health. This sample comprised peripheral blood, obtained on day 0 of AZD1222 vaccination. This rearrangement joins TRBV3-1 (or the pseudogene TRBV3-2) to TRBJ2-7; 10 bases match TRBD1. The CDR3 nucleotides are TGTGCCAGCAGCCATAGGACAGGGGGCTACGAGCAGTACTTC. Translation: CASSHRTGGYEQYF.